The clone carrying this TCR beta chain was seen only a few times. The target antigen is unknown. The sample belongs to a study of T-cell memory formation after mild COVID-19. Broader study findings: Second-wave clones reaching peak frequency on day 37 lacked confirmed SARS-CoV-2 specificity. Contracting CD4+ clones sat mainly in CM and EM; CD8+ in EMRA.

The authors produced TCR alpha and TCR beta cDNA libraries with sample barcodes and UMIs by 5'RACE using constant-segment primers. TCRdb re-called the 5' RACE reads with MiXCR, one entry per CDR3 protein. The sample consists of approximately 400,000 distinct CDR3 sequences, roughly 24% of them appearing once. The CDR3 has 14 amino acids. Trimming cost V 4 bases and J 6 bases; bases outside gene matches: 9. Per germline, CDR1 MGHDK and CDR2 SYGVNS. Sequenced material: PBMCs or a T cell subset sorted from them (not recorded which). The origin of this receptor is an adult woman who had mild COVID-19 (a few samples of this study predate the infection). Cell type and time point are not known. V gene TRBV25-1 combines with J gene TRBJ2-7, with 7 bases lining up with TRBD1. The DNA for the CDR3 is TGTGCCAGCAGTGGAGTCGGACAGGCCATCGAGCAGTACTTC. This sequence encodes CASSGVGQAIEQYF.